This T cell receptor beta chain was documented in a study of blood T cell repertoires in COVID-19. Sequencing used immunoSEQ multiplex PCR; TCRdb keeps in-frame clones, though not all of them. There are 200,000 or so clones in the sample; roughly 85% occur only once, and less than 5% lies in the top ten. Deletions cut 5 bases from V and 12 bases from J, with 14 bases between. In germline, CDR1 is LNHNV, CDR2 YYDKDF (reference sequence). The CDR3 contains 12 residues. The specimen sequenced was PBMCs or T cells enriched from blood (not recorded which). This receptor was identified in a woman aged 40 to 50 with acute COVID-19. The chain combines TRBV15 with TRBJ2-1; D perhaps matches TRBD1 (6 bases). The CDR3 nucleotides are TGTGCCACCAGCCAGGACAGAACCCCGCAGTTCTTC. It codes for CATSQDRTPQFF.